The present T cell receptor beta chain was sequenced within a study of memory CD4+ T cells and cytomegalovirus serostatus. The sort gate was single viable CD3+CD4+CD8-CD45RO+ cells for memory CD4+ T cells. Germline assignment: CDR1 PRHDT and CDR2 FYEKMQ (reference sequence). This CDR3 contains 17 residues. V lost 0 bases to trimming and J lost 2 bases, with 14 bases between them. Study results and caveats: CD4+ memory repertoires contained about 40% of the roughly 150 reported CMV TCRbeta sequences. The CMV-associated TCR signature appears largely within the CD4+ memory repertoire. Repertoires predicted CMV serostatus with median bootstrapped AUC of about 0.95.

This clone was found a few times. Its specificity is not known. Measured with immunoSEQ multiplex PCR; TCRdb has only the in-frame clones, and not every one. The table has some 44,000 clones, roughly 80% seen once; the top ten hold 0.61%. Sequenced sample: memory CD4+ T cells from blood. The receptor was derived from an adult in good health and CMV-seronegative. The chain carries TRBV13 and TRBJ1-3; D not certain. The CDR3: CASSLGVMGFAGNTIYF. The DNA for the CDR3 is TGTGCCAGCAGCTTAGGCGTCATGGGGTTCGCTGGAAACACCATATATTTT.